This is a list of T cell receptor beta chains from one sample in a study of T cells in Graves' hyperthyroidism and ophthalmopathy. TCRdb processed the multiplex PCR reads anew with MiXCR; each CDR3 protein has one entry. Of around 300,000 distinct CDR3 sequences listed, roughly 13% were seen once; the top ten hold approximately 35%. Sequencing input: blood. Source of these receptors: a woman in her forties with Graves' ophthalmopathy. CDR3s include the opening cysteine and the closing phenylalanine or tryptophan. D genes are given only for firm matches. The size entry is marked missing in some rows and otherwise reads once, few, many or a size class.

CDR3 length | J gene | V gene | D gene | clone size | CDR3 protein | CDR3 DNA
13 | TRBJ1-1 | TRBV20-1 | NA | NA | CSARDPGSTEAFF | TGCAGTGCTAGAGATCCGGGGAGCACTGAAGCTTTCTTT
14 | TRBJ2-1 | TRBV7-2 | NA | many | CASSLRTPYNEQFF | TGTGCCAGCAGCTTGAGGACTCCCTACAATGAGCAGTTCTTC
15 | TRBJ2-1 | TRBV12-5 | TRBD2 | many | CASALAGGRINEQFF | TGTGCTAGTGCCTTAGCGGGGGGCCGCATCAATGAGCAGTTCTTC
15 | TRBJ2-7 | TRBV11-3 | TRBD2 | many | CASSTGLAGTYEQYF | TGTGCCAGCAGCACGGGACTAGCGGGAACCTACGAGCAGTACTTC
13 | TRBJ1-1 | TRBV24-1 | NA | many | CATSARGGAEAFF | TGTGCCACCAGTGCGCGCGGCGGCGCTGAAGCTTTCTTT
12 | TRBJ2-7 | TRBV6-1 | TRBD1 | NA | CASQGTAYEQYF | TGTGCCAGCCAGGGGACAGCTTACGAGCAGTACTTC
15 | TRBJ1-4 | TRBV25-1 | TRBD1 | many | CASSEPQGANEKLFF | TGTGCCAGCAGTGAGCCTCAGGGGGCTAATGAAAAACTGTTTTTT
15 | TRBJ2-3 | TRBV20-1 | TRBD2 | many | CSASIAGAATDTQYF | TGCAGTGCTTCGATAGCGGGGGCGGCCACAGATACGCAGTATTTT
19 | TRBJ2-1 | TRBV12-3/TRBV12-4 | TRBD2 | many | CASSFKVVMLAGVVSEQFF | TGTGCCAGCAGTTTTAAGGTGGTTATGCTAGCGGGAGTGGTTAGTGAGCAGTTCTTC
16 | TRBJ1-1 | TRBV5-1 | TRBD1 | once | CASSLVTGEVNTEAFF | TGCGCCAGCAGCTTGGTGACAGGGGAAGTGAACACTGAAGCTTTCTTT
13 | TRBJ2-1 | TRBV9 | NA | once | CASSLDGLNVQFF | TGTGCCAGCAGCTTAGATGGCTTAAATGTGCAGTTCTTC
14 | TRBJ2-7 | TRBV29-1 | NA | many | CSVEESRSFCEQYF | TGCAGCGTTGAAGAATCAAGAAGCTTTTGCGAGCAGTACTTC
14 | TRBJ2-7 | TRBV9 | NA | NA | CASSPAGRTYEQYF | TGTGCCAGCAGCCCAGCAGGTAGAACCTACGAGCAGTACTTC
18 | TRBJ2-4 | TRBV28 | TRBD2 | many | CASSFWTSGVGGKNIQYF | TGTGCCAGCAGTTTCTGGACTAGCGGGGTTGGAGGCAAAAACATTCAGTACTTC
12 | TRBJ1-1 | TRBV10-3 | TRBD1 | NA | CAITPTGREAFF | TGTGCCATCACCCCGACAGGGAGGGAAGCTTTCTTT
14 | TRBJ2-1 | TRBV5-1 | NA | many | CASSLAAGRNEQFF | TGCGCCAGCAGCTTGGCTGCAGGGAGGAATGAGCAGTTCTTC
14 | TRBJ2-7 | TRBV27 | TRBD2 | few | CASSSSGRAHEQYF | TGTGCCAGCAGTTCTAGCGGGAGGGCCCACGAGCAGTACTTC
15 | TRBJ1-2 | TRBV20-1 | TRBD1 | few | CSARDRDSGLHGYTF | TGCAGTGCTAGAGACCGGGACAGTGGTCTTCATGGCTACACCTTC
15 | TRBJ2-5 | TRBV15 | NA | many | CATSRAGSGQETQYF | TGTGCCACCAGCAGAGCTGGTTCTGGGCAAGAGACCCAGTACTTC
13 | TRBJ2-6 | TRBV29-1 | NA | few | CSVRDSGANVLTF | TGCAGCGTTCGGGACTCTGGGGCCAACGTCCTGACTTTC
14 | TRBJ1-4 | TRBV12-3/TRBV12-4 | NA | many | CASSLVTANEKLFF | TGTGCCAGCAGTTTGGTCACCGCTAATGAAAAACTGTTTTTT
14 | TRBJ1-1 | TRBV19 | TRBD1 | few | CASINDRVEAEAFF | TGTGCCAGTATTAATGACAGGGTTGAAGCTGAAGCTTTCTTT
17 | TRBJ2-5 | TRBV25-1 | TRBD2 | many | CASSEILAGGPGETQYF | TGTGCCAGCAGTGAAATACTAGCGGGAGGGCCGGGGGAGACCCAGTACTTC
15 | TRBJ1-2 | TRBV6-1 | NA | few | CASSEVDARESGYTF | TGTGCCAGCAGTGAAGTAGATGCCAGGGAAAGTGGCTACACCTTC
13 | TRBJ2-7 | TRBV27 | NA | few | CASSSQGRREQYF | TGTGCCAGCAGTTCTCAGGGCCGGAGGGAGCAGTACTTC
16 | TRBJ2-1 | TRBV19 | NA | NA | CASTDLGMSFYNEQFF | TGTGCCAGTACCGACCTCGGGATGTCCTTCTACAATGAGCAGTTCTTC
12 | TRBJ1-2 | TRBV6-1 | TRBD1 | many | CASRLGQGGYTF | TGTGCCAGCAGACTCGGACAGGGTGGCTACACCTTC
14 | TRBJ1-1 | TRBV2 | NA | many | CARLGGEGNTEAFF | TGTGCCAGACTGGGGGGGGAAGGGAACACTGAAGCTTTCTTT
21 | TRBJ2-3 | TRBV25-1 | NA | many | CASSARRLGETSFLVPDTQYF | TGTGCCAGCAGTGCTCGTAGGCTTGGAGAGACTAGTTTTCTTGTCCCAGATACGCAGTATTTT
18 | TRBJ2-3 | TRBV4-1 | TRBD1 | NA | CASSPRGQGARRTDTQYF | TGCGCCAGCAGCCCACGGGGACAGGGGGCTCGCCGCACAGATACGCAGTATTTT
15 | TRBJ1-5 | TRBV27 | NA | many | CASGKLMQAGQPQHF | TGTGCCAGCGGCAAACTCATGCAAGCAGGACAGCCCCAGCATTTT
17 | TRBJ2-5 | TRBV27 | TRBD1 | many | CASSLSPPGQGSETQYF | TGTGCCAGCAGTTTATCCCCACCGGGACAGGGGTCGGAGACCCAGTACTTC
16 | TRBJ2-3 | TRBV11-2 | TRBD2 | many | CASSPVAGVRVDTQYF | TGTGCCAGCAGCCCCGTAGCGGGGGTTCGGGTGGATACGCAGTATTTT
15 | TRBJ2-7 | TRBV19 | TRBD1 | few | CASSPRTGGNYEQYF | TGTGCCAGTAGCCCCCGGACAGGAGGAAACTACGAGCAGTACTTC
15 | TRBJ2-3 | TRBV6-1 | NA | many | CASAPEGGAGDTQYF | TGTGCCAGCGCCCCCGAGGGAGGAGCTGGAGATACGCAGTATTTT
14 | TRBJ2-7 | TRBV5-5 | TRBD2 | few | CASSLAGGSAEQYF | TGTGCCAGCAGCTTGGCGGGGGGTTCAGCCGAGCAGTACTTC
14 | TRBJ2-3 | TRBV6-1 | NA | few | CASSTDHDIYTQYF | TGTGCCAGCAGTACCGACCACGACATATATACGCAGTATTTT
14 | TRBJ1-5 | TRBV28 | NA | many | CASSADRSNQPQHF | TGTGCCAGCAGTGCCGACAGGTCCAATCAGCCCCAGCATTTT
12 | TRBJ2-7 | TRBV28 | NA | many | CASSPRFYEQYF | TGTGCCAGCAGCCCGAGGTTCTACGAGCAGTACTTC
19 | TRBJ2-1 | TRBV11-2 | NA | many | CASSLEGRGAGNLYNEQFF | TGTGCCAGCAGCTTAGAGGGTCGTGGGGCGGGAAACCTCTACAATGAGCAGTTCTTC
13 | TRBJ1-2 | TRBV12-5 | TRBD1 | many | CASGSDRASGYTF | TGTGCTAGTGGTTCGGACAGGGCCTCTGGCTACACCTTC